A single sample is the source of the 22 T cell receptor beta chains below, sequenced in a study of read filtering for tumor transcriptome and immune sequencing. From 350 to 500 ng of RNA, a library with molecular barcoded alpha/delta and beta/gamma adaptors was made. A single record per CDR3 protein comes from TCRdb applying MiXCR to the reads. The sample records about 40,000 distinct CDR3 sequences, about an eighth being singletons. Sample: a population of CD138-negative cells sorted from bone marrow. The receptor set was obtained from a donor over 35 with multiple myeloma.

This clonotype is classed as medium-sized. J is TRBJ2-1 and V is TRBV7-3; TRBD2 aligns across 8 bases. Germline values: CDR1 SGHTA, CDR2 FQGTGA. The CDR3 has 15 amino acids. Trimming cost V 2 bases and J 6 bases; bases outside gene matches: 6. CDR3 coding DNA: TGTGCCAGCAGCTTATTGGCGGGAGGTTTCAATGAGCAGTTCTTC. Translating it yields CASSLLAGGFNEQFF.

There are many counts of this clonotype. The chain is built from TRBV7-9 and TRBJ2-7, with a weak D call TRBD1 (6 bases). The CDR3 consists of 14 residues. Trimming took off 3 bases at V and 2 bases at J, with 11 bases between the two ends. Germline V CDR1 and CDR2: SEHNR, FQNEAQ (reference sequence). The chain's CDR3 is CASSFDRLPYEQYF. DNA of the CDR3: TGTGCCAGCAGCTTCGACAGGTTACCCTACGAGCAGTACTTC.

This clonotype was recorded at least ten times. This chain connects TRBV5-1 to TRBJ2-7; D is uncertain. This CDR3 spans 14 amino acids. Trimming stripped 1 base from V and 3 bases from J, with 11 bases between. From germline, CDR1 is SGHRS and CDR2 YFSETQ. CDR3 protein: CASSLSISSYEQYF. CDR3 DNA: TGCGCCAGCAGCTTGTCTATCTCAAGCTACGAGCAGTACTTC.

This clonotype was counted ten times or more. The chain links TRBV5-1 to TRBJ2-1; weak D call: TRBD1 (5 bases). The germline V and J ends were trimmed by 2 bases and 2 bases, with 11 bases remaining between them. Germline lookup yields CDR1 SGHRS and CDR2 YFSETQ. CDR3 length: 15 amino acids. CDR3 bases: TGCGCCAGCAGCTTAGGGGTTTCAACCTACAATGAGCAGTTCTTC. It codes for CASSLGVSTYNEQFF.

This clonotype was observed at least ten times. The chain combines TRBV2 with TRBJ2-1; D remains ambiguous. The CDR3 is 11 amino acids. Per the germline V gene, CDR1 is SNHLY and CDR2 is FYNNEI. Trimming took off 11 bases at V and 4 bases at J, with 9 bases between the two ends. The CDR3 loop is CAAGYYNEQFF. In nucleotides, the CDR3 is TGTGCCGCTGGCTATTACAATGAGCAGTTCTTC.

As to this clonotype: With a much larger clone just one base away, this may be a read error. The gene calls are TRBV12-3 or TRBV12-4 and TRBJ1-5; D is undetermined. Trimming took 3 bases from V and 10 from J, leaving 19 bases between them. The CDR3 length is 15 residues. CDR3 sequence (DNA): TGTGCCAGCAGTTTTGGTTTACCGAGAAGCGGCCCCCAGCATTTT. This translates into CASSFGLPRSGPQHF.

The chain has TRBV5-4 and TRBJ2-1; D is uncertain. Looked up from germline, CDR1 is SGHNT and CDR2 is YYREEE (reference sequence). The CDR3 loop spans 16 amino acids. In DNA form, the CDR3 reads TGTGTCATCAGCTTGGTTCTAACGCAGGTGCCGAGTGAGCAGTTCTTC. Translation gives CVISLVLTQVPSEQFF.

This clonotype was picked up many times. This chain connects TRBV15 to TRBJ1-4; D remains ambiguous. Germline CDR1 LNHNV, CDR2 YYDKDF (reference sequence). V was cut by 0 bases and J by 7 bases, with 9 bases left in between. The CDR3 has 14 amino acids. CDR3 nucleotides: TGTGCCACCAGCAGAGATCGGGTGGGTGAAAAACTGTTTTTT. Protein product: CATSRDRVGEKLFF.

This clonotype occurred many times. The J gene is TRBJ1-1, the V gene TRBV20-1; no firm D call. The CDR3 spans 14 residues. The germline V gene encodes CDR1 DFQATT and CDR2 SNEGSKA (reference sequence). Trimming took off 3 bases at V and 0 bases at J, with 11 bases between the two ends. CDR3 coding DNA: TGCAGTGCTAGTCCTCCAGGACTGAACACTGAAGCTTTCTTT. Protein: CSASPPGLNTEAFF.

At least ten counts were recorded for this clonotype. The chain recombines TRBV15 with TRBJ1-2, with D possibly being TRBD1 (5 bases). V dropped 0 bases and J dropped 8 bases, with 16 bases sitting between them. CDR1 and CDR2 (germline): LNHNV, YYDKDF (reference sequence). The CDR3 has 15 residues. The CDR3 DNA reads as TGTGCCACCAGCAGAGATGCCGGGGGTTTTGACGGCTACACCTTC. It translates to CATSRDAGGFDGYTF.

There are many counts of this clonotype. The V call is TRBV29-1, the J call TRBJ2-7, with a weak D call TRBD1 (5 bases). The CDR3 loop spans 12 amino acids. Between the trimmed V and J ends, which lost 1 base and 5 bases, there was a span of 9 bases. From germline, CDR1 is SQVTM and CDR2 ANQGSEA. The CDR3 loop reads CSVEGVGDEQYF. The CDR3 DNA is TGCAGCGTTGAAGGGGTAGGGGACGAGCAGTACTTC.

This clonotype was counted at least ten times. V gene TRBV29-1 combines with J gene TRBJ2-1, with TRBD2 matching 9 bases. V dropped 4 bases and J dropped 7; count of bases not matched to a gene: 2. The CDR3 runs to 12 residues. CDR1 SQVTM and CDR2 ANQGSEA come from the germline V gene. The CDR3 here is CSVGLAGNEQFF. DNA for the CDR3: TGCAGCGTTGGGCTAGCGGGAAATGAGCAGTTCTTC.

This clonotype showed up just a few times. This chain uses TRBV30 with TRBJ2-1; no firm D call. V was shortened by 3 bases and J by 7 bases, with 19 bases between the two germline ends. The V gene's germline CDR1 is GTSNPN and CDR2 SVGIG (reference sequence). The CDR3 is 15 amino acids. CDR3 residues: CAWSRLASTLNEQFF. The CDR3 DNA sequence: TGTGCCTGGAGCCGACTGGCTAGTACTTTAAATGAGCAGTTCTTC.

In regard to this clonotype: A read error may explain this, as a much larger clone is one base away. The conserved phenylalanine or tryptophan normally closing the CDR3 is absent here, so this likely arose from a read error. DNA for the CDR3: TGTGCCAGCAGTTATTACAGGGATCAGCCCCAGCATTTG. Residues: CASSYYRDQPQHL. The chain uses TRBV6-5 and TRBJ1-5; tentatively, D is TRBD1 (6 bases). This CDR3 is built from 13 residues. Germline CDR1 MNHEY, CDR2 SVGAGI. V shed 3 bases and J shed 5 bases, with 8 bases lying between them.

Ten or more counts support this clonotype. The chain is built from TRBV28 and TRBJ1-2; TRBD1 agrees at 11 bases. The CDR3 spans 14 residues. Germline trimming cut 5 bases from V and 7 bases from J; bases unmatched to any gene: 6. CDR1 and CDR2 from the germline V gene are MDHEN and SYDVKM. This CDR3 reads CASSTGQGVSGYTF. The DNA of the CDR3 is TGTGCCAGCAGTACGGGACAGGGGGTTAGTGGCTACACCTTC.

In the case of this clonotype: The junction and the germline gene differ at one end; a read error may be behind it. The V and J genes are TRBV28 and TRBJ1-2; D perhaps matches TRBD1 (5 bases). This CDR3 is built from 16 residues. CDR1 is MDHEN and CDR2 is SYDVKM in the germline V gene. The CDR3, as DNA: TGTGCCGGCAGTTTCGGGGCCCAGGATTCTAACTATGGCTACACCTTC. Its translation: CAGSFGAQDSNYGYTF.

The rearrangement uses TRBV5-1 and TRBJ2-3; TRBD2 matches at 12 bases. Trimming took 3 bases from V and 2 from J; bases not matched to a gene: 7. Germline loops: CDR1 SGHRS, CDR2 YFSETQ. The CDR3 is 17 residues long. As DNA, the CDR3 is TGCGCCAGCAGCTCTCGACTAGCGGGAGATCACACAGATACGCAGTATTTT. It specifies CASSSRLAGDHTDTQYF.

Notes on this clonotype: A much larger clone differs from this one at a single base, so this may be a read error. The rearrangement uses TRBV6-5 and TRBJ1-3; D not resolved. There are 15 residues in the CDR3. The V gene's germline CDR1 is MNHEY and CDR2 SVGAGI. CDR3 sequence: CASSYSIGAGNTICF. CDR3 nucleotides: TGTGCCAGCAGTTACTCGATTGGAGCTGGAAACACCATATGTTTT.

This chain uses TRBV9 with TRBJ2-1, with 10 bases identical to TRBD2. The junction had 5 bases not matched to a gene; V was cut back by 0 bases and J by 8 bases. Germline values: CDR1 SGDLS, CDR2 YYNGEE. CDR3 length: 15 residues. The CDR3 region has the DNA TGTGCCAGCAGCGTAGCGAGCGGGAGGGTCCATGAGCAGTTCTTC. Translation gives CASSVASGRVHEQFF.

This clonotype was recorded at least ten times. The chain combines TRBV6-5 with TRBJ1-1, with 7 bases that match TRBD1. V dropped 6 bases and J dropped 6; count of bases not matched to a gene: 10. Per the germline V gene, CDR1 is MNHEY and CDR2 is SVGAGI. The CDR3 is 14 amino acids. DNA of the CDR3: TGTGCCAGCAGACAGGACAGGAAGAGGGCTGAAGCTTTCTTT. As protein: CASRQDRKRAEAFF.

This clonotype was found many times. The V gene is TRBV4-1, the J gene TRBJ2-3; D is possibly TRBD1 (6 bases). The length of the CDR3 is 17 residues. V was shortened by 1 base and J by 2 bases, with 16 bases between the two germline ends. CDR1 is MGHRA and CDR2 is YSYEKL in the germline V gene. CDR3 sequence: CASSQGWLGAYTDTQYF. The DNA of the CDR3 is TGCGCCAGCAGCCAAGGATGGCTGGGGGCCTACACAGATACGCAGTATTTT.

This clonotype appeared many times. This chain uses TRBV28 with TRBJ2-3; 9 bases are a match to TRBD2. Per the germline V gene, CDR1 is MDHEN and CDR2 is SYDVKM. Trimming removed 9 bases from V and 2 bases from J; junction bases left unmatched: 9. This CDR3 is built from 15 residues. Here the CDR3 reads CASKKAGGPTDTQYF. The CDR3 DNA sequence: TGTGCCAGTAAAAAAGCGGGAGGTCCCACAGATACGCAGTATTTT.